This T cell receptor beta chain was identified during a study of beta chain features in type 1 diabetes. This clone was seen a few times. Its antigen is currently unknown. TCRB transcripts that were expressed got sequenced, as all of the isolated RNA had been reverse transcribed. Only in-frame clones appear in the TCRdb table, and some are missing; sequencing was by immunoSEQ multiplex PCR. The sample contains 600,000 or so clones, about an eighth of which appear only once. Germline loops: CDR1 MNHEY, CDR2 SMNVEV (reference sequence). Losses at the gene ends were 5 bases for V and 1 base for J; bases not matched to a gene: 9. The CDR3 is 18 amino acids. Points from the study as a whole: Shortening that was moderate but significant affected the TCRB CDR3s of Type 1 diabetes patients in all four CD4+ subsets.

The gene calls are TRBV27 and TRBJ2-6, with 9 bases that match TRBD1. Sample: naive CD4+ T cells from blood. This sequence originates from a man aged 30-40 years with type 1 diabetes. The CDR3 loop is CASSPHTGGASGANVLTF. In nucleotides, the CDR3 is TGTGCCAGCAGTCCCCACACAGGGGGCGCATCTGGGGCCAACGTCCTGACTTTC.